The 17 T cell receptor beta chains listed next were all sequenced from one sample in a study of blood T cell repertoires in COVID-19. The protocol was immunoSEQ multiplex PCR, while the TCRdb copy is restricted to in-frame clones and leaves out a portion. The repertoire holds over 130,000 clones, with approximately 89% as singletons. Sequenced: peripheral blood. These receptors were obtained from a human donor in a cohort sampled during active COVID-19.

This clone has a handful of counts. The chain uses TRBV4-2 and TRBJ2-1; D perhaps matches TRBD2 (6 bases). V was cut by 1 base and J by 6 bases, with 16 bases left in between. The CDR3 is 16 amino acids. CDR1 is LGHNA, CDR2 YNFKEQ, per germline. The CDR3 spells CASSQGLGIAANEQFF. The CDR3 coding sequence is TGTGCCAGCAGCCAAGGCTTGGGAATAGCGGCCAATGAGCAGTTCTTC.

The chain recombines TRBV12-2 with TRBJ2-7; the D segment call TRBD1 is taken from the table without a DNA check. TRBV12-2 constitutes a pseudogene. The CDR3 totals 13 residues. CDR3 sequence: CASRPDNSYEQYF. The CDR3 coding sequence is TGTGCAAGTCGCCCAGACAACTCCTACGAGCAGTACTTC.

This clone was found once. The J gene is TRBJ2-2, the V gene TRBV7-9, with a tentative D call TRBD1 (5 bases). Trimming removed 7 bases at V and 0 bases at J, with 15 bases between. The CDR3 is made up of 16 amino acids. Germline CDR1 is SEHNR and CDR2 is FQNEAQ (reference sequence). CDR3 DNA sequence: TGTGCCAGCACCTCTGCAGGACAAGCGAACACCGGGGAGCTGTTTTTT. It translates to CASTSAGQANTGELFF.

The chain is built from TRBV29-1 and TRBJ2-1; tentative D call: TRBD2 (7 bases). V lost 5 bases, J lost 6 bases, and 14 bases lay in between. CDR3 length: 13 amino acids. Per the germline V gene, CDR1 is SQVTM and CDR2 is ANQGSEA. CDR3 in amino acids: CSVSRGGANEQFF. The CDR3 region has the DNA TGCAGCGTTTCCAGAGGGGGGGCCAATGAGCAGTTCTTC.

This clone has only a few counts. CDR3 sequence: CASSLTGGRETQYF. The CDR3 region has the DNA TGTGCCAGCAGCCTAACGGGGGGCCGAGAGACCCAGTACTTC. The chain joins TRBV7-9 to TRBJ2-5; D is possibly TRBD2 (7 bases). The CDR3 spans 14 residues. Trimming pared 5 bases from V and 4 bases from J, leaving 14 bases between. Germline V gives CDR1 SEHNR, CDR2 FQNEAQ (reference sequence).

This clone was seen just once. The CDR3: CASSGTADTEAFF. In nucleotides, the CDR3 is TGTGCCAGCAGCGGGACAGCCGACACTGAAGCTTTCTTT. The chain joins TRBV5-5 to TRBJ1-1, with TRBD1 matching 7 bases. CDR1 and CDR2 from the germline V gene are SGHKS and YYEKEE (reference sequence). CDR3 size: 13 residues. V lost 4 bases, J lost 3 bases, and 3 bases stayed unmatched.

This clone was seen just once. V is TRBV5-8 and J is TRBJ1-1; 7 bases line up with TRBD1. Unmatched junction bases numbered 21, after V lost 3 bases and J lost 13 bases. CDR3 size: 16 residues. Germline V gene data show CDR1 as SGHTS and CDR2 as YDEGEE. CDR3 in amino acids: CASSSRGGTAQMRDFF. The CDR3 nucleotides read TGTGCCAGCAGCTCCCGCGGCGGGACAGCCCAAATGAGGGATTTCTTT.

The V call is TRBV5-1, the J call TRBJ2-5, with 8 bases identical to TRBD1. CDR3 length: 13 amino acids. Germline-derived CDR1 and CDR2 are SGHRS and YFSETQ. With 4 bases clipped from V and 5 bases from J, the junction kept 4 bases outside the gene matches. DNA for the CDR3: TGCGCCAGCAGCCCGCAGGGGGCGGAGACCCAGTACTTC. It is translated as CASSPQGAETQYF. The variable domain in full, completed from reference TRBV5-1 and TRBJ2-5, reads KAGVTQTPRYLIKTRGQQVTLSCSPISGHRSVSWYQQTPGQGLQFLFEYFSETQRNKGNFPGRFSGRQFSNSRSEMNVSTLELGDSALYLCASSPQGAETQYFGPGTRLLVL.

The chain uses TRBV7-9 and TRBJ2-2, with TRBD2 matching over 9 bases. This CDR3 is 17 amino acids long. The germline gives CDR1 SEHNR, CDR2 FQNEAQ (reference sequence). Trimming took 3 bases from V and 3 from J; bases not matched to a gene: 8. CDR3 residues: CASSLTGLAAYTGELFF. The CDR3 nucleotides read TGTGCCAGCAGCTTGACGGGACTAGCTGCTTACACCGGGGAGCTGTTTTTT.

This clone was seen just once. The V call is TRBV2, the J call TRBJ1-1, with 8 bases aligning to TRBD1. The CDR3 consists of 14 residues. The J segment lost 3 bases and the V segment lost 2 bases, leaving 2 bases of the junction unmatched. Germline V lookup: CDR1 SNHLY, CDR2 FYNNEI. The CDR3 spells CASSELTGDTEAFF. CDR3 coding DNA: TGTGCCAGCAGTGAACTGACAGGGGACACTGAAGCTTTCTTT.

The chain is built from TRBV4-1 and TRBJ2-2, with 15 bases matching TRBD2. The CDR3 is 19 amino acids. Unmatched junction bases numbered 5, after V lost 2 bases and J lost 1 base. Looked up from germline, CDR1 is MGHRA and CDR2 is YSYEKL. The DNA of the CDR3 is TGCGCCAGCAGCCAACGTGGACTAGCGGGGGGGCTGAACACCGGGGAGCTGTTTTTT. Encoded protein: CASSQRGLAGGLNTGELFF.

The chain employs TRBV19 and TRBJ1-5, with 7 bases fitting TRBD1. The junction had 6 bases not matched to a gene; V was cut back by 7 bases and J by 3 bases. The germline CDR1 and CDR2 sequences are LNHDA and SQIVND (reference sequence). The CDR3 sequence is 14 residues long. The CDR3: CASNMGQFNQPQHF. CDR3 nucleotide sequence: TGTGCCAGTAACATGGGACAGTTCAATCAGCCCCAGCATTTT.

The V gene is TRBV10-3, the J gene TRBJ2-5; 7 bases match TRBD1. Germline V gives CDR1 ENHRY, CDR2 SYGVKD. The V and J ends lost 3 bases and 3 bases, in that order; junction bases with no gene match: 1. This CDR3 has 13 residues. The CDR3 coding sequence is TGTGCCATCAGTGAAGGGACAGAAGAGACCCAGTACTTC. It translates to CAISEGTEETQYF.

The chain is built from TRBV30 and TRBJ1-6; D perhaps matches TRBD1 (5 bases). The V gene's germline CDR1 is GTSNPN and CDR2 SVGIG (reference sequence). The CDR3 contains 12 residues. Trimming pared 8 bases from V and 5 bases from J, leaving 10 bases between. CDR3 residues: CAQDRDNSPLHF. The DNA for the CDR3 is TGTGCCCAAGACAGAGATAATTCACCCCTCCACTTT.

The genes are TRBV3-1 (or the pseudogene TRBV3-2) and TRBJ1-3; a weak D match, TRBD1 (6 bases). The CDR3 is made up of 17 amino acids. Per the germline V gene, CDR1 is LGHDT and CDR2 is YNNKEL (reference sequence). The ends were cut back, 4 bases at V and 0 bases at J, with 16 bases in the middle. In DNA, the CDR3 is TGTGCCAGCAGCCGCTCAGGACAGATTCGCTCTGGAAACACCATATATTTT. This sequence encodes CASSRSGQIRSGNTIYF.

The V call is TRBV7-2, the J call TRBJ2-5; maybe TRBD1 (5 bases). The CDR3 is made up of 14 amino acids. Trimming pared 2 bases from V and 5 bases from J, leaving 12 bases between. Germline V gives CDR1 SGHTA, CDR2 FQGNSA. The CDR3 sequence: CASSLLQVFETQYF. In DNA, the CDR3 is TGTGCCAGCAGCTTATTACAGGTGTTCGAGACCCAGTACTTC.

This chain uses TRBV24-1 with TRBJ2-1; TRBD2 aligns across 8 bases. Germline V lookup: CDR1 KGHDR, CDR2 SFDVKD. V lost 0 bases and J lost 0; bases outside the gene matches: 6. The length of the CDR3 is 18 residues. CDR3 protein: CATSDLRGGKSSYNEQFF. Here the CDR3 DNA reads TGTGCCACCAGTGATTTGCGGGGGGGCAAGAGCTCCTACAATGAGCAGTTCTTC.